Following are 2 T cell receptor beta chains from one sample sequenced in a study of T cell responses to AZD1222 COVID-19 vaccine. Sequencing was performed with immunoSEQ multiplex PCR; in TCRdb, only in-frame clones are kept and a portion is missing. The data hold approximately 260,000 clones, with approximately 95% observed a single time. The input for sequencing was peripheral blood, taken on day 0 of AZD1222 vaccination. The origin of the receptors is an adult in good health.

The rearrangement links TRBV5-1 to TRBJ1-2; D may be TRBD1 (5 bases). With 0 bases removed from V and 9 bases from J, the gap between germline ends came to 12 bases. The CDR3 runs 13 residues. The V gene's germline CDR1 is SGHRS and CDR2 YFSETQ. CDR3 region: CASSLGQGYSYTF. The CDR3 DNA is TGCGCCAGCAGCTTGGGGCAGGGTTACAGCTACACCTTC.

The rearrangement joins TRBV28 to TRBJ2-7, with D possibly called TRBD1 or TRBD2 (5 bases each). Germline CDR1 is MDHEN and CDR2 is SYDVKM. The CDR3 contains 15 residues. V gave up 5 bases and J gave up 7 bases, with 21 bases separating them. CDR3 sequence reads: CASSAPGPILLEQYF. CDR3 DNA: TGTGCCAGCAGTGCCCCGGGACCCATCCTTCTGGAGCAGTACTTC.